The rows below give T cell receptor beta chains drawn from one sample of a study of CD8+ T cells in alopecia areata. The repertoire was sequenced with immunoSEQ multiplex PCR; TCRdb's copy has only in-frame clones and lacks some. The data contain roughly 200,000 clones, roughly 65% of them seen just once; the ten biggest clones take up under 2%. The sample was CD4+ T cells sorted from blood, taken at week 0. These TCRs come from a human donor with alopecia areata. Both conserved end residues are part of each CDR3. The D gene is left open where the match is weak. Clone sizes are given selectively: once, few, many, or a class where the clone is expanded.

D gene: TRBD1
V gene: TRBV30
clone size: .
J gene: TRBJ1-1
CDR3 DNA: TGTGCCTGGAGATCAATCGACAGGGGCACTGAAGCTTTCTTT
CDR3 protein: CAWRSIDRGTEAFF

D gene: .
V gene: TRBV11-1
clone size: .
J gene: TRBJ1-1
CDR3 DNA: TGTGCCAGCAGCTTAGGGGTTTGGTTGAACACTGAAGCTTTCTTT
CDR3 protein: CASSLGVWLNTEAFF

D gene: .
V gene: TRBV5-1
clone size: few
J gene: TRBJ1-2
CDR3 DNA: TGCGCCAGCAGTTCCGGACAGCTGAATGGCTACACCTTC
CDR3 protein: CASSSGQLNGYTF

D gene: .
V gene: TRBV30
clone size: .
J gene: TRBJ2-2
CDR3 DNA: TGTGCCTGGAGTCTTATAGGGATCACCGGGGAGCTGTTTTTT
CDR3 protein: CAWSLIGITGELFF

D gene: TRBD2
V gene: TRBV7-2
clone size: few
J gene: TRBJ2-7
CDR3 DNA: TGTGCCAGCAGCGCGGGACTAGCCTACGAGCAGTACTTC
CDR3 protein: CASSAGLAYEQYF

D gene: .
V gene: TRBV29-1
clone size: many
J gene: TRBJ2-1
CDR3 DNA: TGCAGCGTTGGGAACAATGAGCAGTTCTTC
CDR3 protein: CSVGNNEQFF

D gene: TRBD1
V gene: TRBV5-6
clone size: .
J gene: TRBJ2-1
CDR3 DNA: TGTGCCAGCAGCTCGGACAGGGTCGTTGCCTACAATGAGCAGTTCTTC
CDR3 protein: CASSSDRVVAYNEQFF

D gene: .
V gene: TRBV30
clone size: once
J gene: TRBJ1-2
CDR3 DNA: TGTGCCTGGAGTGTCGCGGACGGAACCTATGGCTACACCTTC
CDR3 protein: CAWSVADGTYGYTF

D gene: TRBD2
V gene: TRBV7-2
clone size: many
J gene: TRBJ2-3
CDR3 DNA: TGTGCCAGCAGCGGCAGCGGGGGCGGCACAGATACGCAGTATTTT
CDR3 protein: CASSGSGGGTDTQYF

D gene: TRBD1
V gene: TRBV29-1
clone size: .
J gene: TRBJ1-5
CDR3 DNA: TGCAGCGCCCAGGGGGGGCTCAATCAGCCCCAGCATTTT
CDR3 protein: CSAQGGLNQPQHF

D gene: .
V gene: TRBV29-1
clone size: .
J gene: TRBJ2-7
CDR3 DNA: TGCAGCGTTGCCCTGGGGGGAGCCTACGAGCAGTACTTC
CDR3 protein: CSVALGGAYEQYF

D gene: .
V gene: TRBV4-2
clone size: .
J gene: TRBJ1-1
CDR3 DNA: TGTGCCAGCAGCCTCGAAGGGGATTGGCAAGCTTTCTTT
CDR3 protein: CASSLEGDWQAFF

D gene: .
V gene: TRBV7-3
clone size: .
J gene: TRBJ2-1
CDR3 DNA: TGTGCCAGCAGCTCCCTACCGACGAGGGGCGATGAGCAGTTCTTC
CDR3 protein: CASSSLPTRGDEQFF

D gene: TRBD1
V gene: TRBV6-5
clone size: .
J gene: TRBJ1-2
CDR3 DNA: TGTGCCAGCAGTCCTGGACAGGGAAGATACACCTTC
CDR3 protein: CASSPGQGRYTF

D gene: .
V gene: TRBV4-2
clone size: few
J gene: TRBJ2-7
CDR3 DNA: TGTGCCAGCAGCCAAGAGTGGGGGATCTACGAGCAGTACTTC
CDR3 protein: CASSQEWGIYEQYF

D gene: TRBD1
V gene: TRBV29-1
clone size: few
J gene: TRBJ1-1
CDR3 DNA: TGCAGCGTGTTAACAGGGGTGGCGAACACTGAAGCTTTCTTT
CDR3 protein: CSVLTGVANTEAFF

D gene: .
V gene: TRBV29-1
clone size: few
J gene: TRBJ1-2
CDR3 DNA: TGCAGCGTTGTCAAAACAGGGACTAACTATGGCTACACCTTC
CDR3 protein: CSVVKTGTNYGYTF

D gene: TRBD1
V gene: TRBV11-2
clone size: .
J gene: TRBJ1-1
CDR3 DNA: TGTGCCAGCACCAAATCACAGGGGAGCGGGACTGAAGCTTTCTTT
CDR3 protein: CASTKSQGSGTEAFF

D gene: .
V gene: TRBV29-1
clone size: .
J gene: TRBJ2-2
CDR3 DNA: TGCAGCGTAGGTGGGACCGGGGAGCTGTTTTTT
CDR3 protein: CSVGGTGELFF

D gene: .
V gene: TRBV5-1
clone size: .
J gene: TRBJ2-7
CDR3 DNA: TGCGCCAGCACCCCCACGGACAGCCCCTACGAGCAGTACTTC
CDR3 protein: CASTPTDSPYEQYF

D gene: .
V gene: TRBV13
clone size: .
J gene: TRBJ2-5
CDR3 DNA: TGTGCCAGCAGCGTTGGGACAAATCAAGCCCAAGAGACCCAGTACTTC
CDR3 protein: CASSVGTNQAQETQYF

D gene: .
V gene: TRBV29-1
clone size: few
J gene: TRBJ1-1
CDR3 DNA: TGCAGCGTTGTTGCAGGGCTGAACACTGAAGCTTTCTTT
CDR3 protein: CSVVAGLNTEAFF

D gene: TRBD1
V gene: TRBV25-1
clone size: .
J gene: TRBJ1-1
CDR3 DNA: TGTGCCAGCAGACGACAGGGGGAGTGGACTGAAGCTTTCTTT
CDR3 protein: CASRRQGEWTEAFF

D gene: TRBD1
V gene: TRBV5-1
clone size: once
J gene: TRBJ2-1
CDR3 DNA: TGCGCCAGCAGCCAGCCAAATGGGACAGGGGCATTGGCCTACAATGAGCAGTTCTTC
CDR3 protein: CASSQPNGTGALAYNEQFF

D gene: .
V gene: TRBV5-6
clone size: .
J gene: TRBJ2-5
CDR3 DNA: TGTGCCAGCAGCGTGATAACAGGGATCGGGGCGGAGACCCAGTACTTC
CDR3 protein: CASSVITGIGAETQYF

D gene: TRBD2
V gene: TRBV29-1
clone size: .
J gene: TRBJ2-1
CDR3 DNA: TGCAGCGTTGTGAGCGGGGGGGCTCTGATCAATGAGCAGTTCTTC
CDR3 protein: CSVVSGGALINEQFF

D gene: .
V gene: TRBV2
clone size: .
J gene: TRBJ2-7
CDR3 DNA: TGTGCCAGCAGTGAATGGTACGAGCAGTACTTC
CDR3 protein: CASSEWYEQYF

D gene: .
V gene: TRBV2
clone size: .
J gene: TRBJ2-6
CDR3 DNA: TGTGCCAGCAGTGCCCAGACTGGGGCCAACGTCCTGACTTTC
CDR3 protein: CASSAQTGANVLTF

D gene: TRBD1
V gene: TRBV5-1
clone size: few
J gene: TRBJ2-6
CDR3 DNA: TGCGCCAGCAGCCCCAGGGGACAGGGATCTGGGGCCAACGTCCTGACTTTC
CDR3 protein: CASSPRGQGSGANVLTF

D gene: .
V gene: TRBV30
clone size: few
J gene: TRBJ1-6
CDR3 DNA: TGTGCCTGGAGAGCATATGAGAATTCACCCCTCCACTTT
CDR3 protein: CAWRAYENSPLHF

D gene: TRBD1
V gene: TRBV10-3
clone size: .
J gene: TRBJ1-2
CDR3 DNA: TGTGCCATCAGTGTAGAGAAGGGGGCCAACTACAGCTATGGCTACACCTTC
CDR3 protein: CAISVEKGANYSYGYTF

D gene: .
V gene: TRBV29-1
clone size: .
J gene: TRBJ2-7
CDR3 DNA: TGCAGCGCTAAGAAGACGGCCTACGAGCAGTACTTC
CDR3 protein: CSAKKTAYEQYF

D gene: .
V gene: TRBV10-3
clone size: few
J gene: TRBJ2-7
CDR3 DNA: TGTGCCACCGCCTCTACTACCTACGAGCAGTACTTC
CDR3 protein: CATASTTYEQYF

D gene: TRBD1
V gene: TRBV30
clone size: few
J gene: TRBJ2-7
CDR3 DNA: TGTGCCTGGAGTGTACAAGGACAGGGGGCGTGGGAGCAGTACTTC
CDR3 protein: CAWSVQGQGAWEQYF

D gene: .
V gene: TRBV18
clone size: .
J gene: TRBJ1-1
CDR3 DNA: TGTGCCAGCTCAGTAACGTTCGAGTGGCTGAACACTGAAGCTTTCTTT
CDR3 protein: CASSVTFEWLNTEAFF

D gene: .
V gene: TRBV30
clone size: .
J gene: TRBJ2-7
CDR3 DNA: TGTGCCTGGAGTGTAAAACCCCTCCAAGAAAAGTACTTC
CDR3 protein: CAWSVKPLQEKYF

D gene: .
V gene: TRBV30
clone size: .
J gene: TRBJ1-6
CDR3 DNA: TGTGCCTGGAGTGTAAACGGTTCACCCCTCCACTTT
CDR3 protein: CAWSVNGSPLHF

D gene: .
V gene: TRBV7-3
clone size: .
J gene: TRBJ2-6
CDR3 DNA: TGTGCCAGCAGTCACGGGGAGGCTGGGGCCAACGTCCTGACTTTC
CDR3 protein: CASSHGEAGANVLTF

D gene: .
V gene: TRBV11-2
clone size: .
J gene: TRBJ1-4
CDR3 DNA: TGTGCCAGCAGCTTATCGAAGGCAAAAACAACTAATGAAAAACTGTTTTTT
CDR3 protein: CASSLSKAKTTNEKLFF

D gene: .
V gene: TRBV15
clone size: .
J gene: TRBJ1-2
CDR3 DNA: TGTGCCACTACTAAGTACTTGGCTAATGGCTACACCTTC
CDR3 protein: CATTKYLANGYTF

D gene: .
V gene: TRBV30
clone size: .
J gene: TRBJ1-5
CDR3 DNA: TGTGCCTGGAGTCGGAATATTGGCATCAGCAATCAGCCCCAGCATTTT
CDR3 protein: CAWSRNIGISNQPQHF

D gene: .
V gene: TRBV30
clone size: .
J gene: TRBJ1-2
CDR3 DNA: TGTGCCTGCAGCCCCGGGCCAGGTAATGGCTACACCTTC
CDR3 protein: CACSPGPGNGYTF

D gene: TRBD1
V gene: TRBV7-2
clone size: .
J gene: TRBJ1-5
CDR3 DNA: TGTGCCAGCAGCCCAGGGACAGGGACAGGGCTAAACAATCAGCCCCAGCATTTT
CDR3 protein: CASSPGTGTGLNNQPQHF

D gene: .
V gene: TRBV7-2
clone size: .
J gene: TRBJ2-6
CDR3 DNA: TGTGCCAGCAGCTTCCGATCTGGGGCCAACGTCCTGACTTTC
CDR3 protein: CASSFRSGANVLTF